A single sample is the source of the 5 T cell receptor beta chains below, sequenced in a study of post-analysis software for immune sequencing data. The study, taken as a whole, reports: Compared with controls, patients had more of five TRBV segments, including TRBV5-6, TRBV5-1 and TRBV20-1.

Their cognate antigens are unknown. Libraries were made from TCR beta cDNA, and they carried unique molecular identifiers. TCRdb re-called the PCR reads with MiXCR, one entry per CDR3 protein. The data contain roughly 540,000 distinct CDR3 sequences, 30% to 40% of them singletons. Sequencing input: blood. Receptor source: a girl between 2 and 17 years old with multiple sclerosis.

This clonotype has just a few counts. CDR3 DNA: TGTGCCAGCATCCTACAGGCGGGTGGCTATGGCTACACCTTC. Residues: CASILQAGGYGYTF. This sequence joins TRBV6-5 and TRBJ1-2; D perhaps matches TRBD1 (5 bases). V lost 7 bases, J lost 4 bases, and 16 bases lay in between. The length of the CDR3 is 14 residues. From germline, CDR1 is MNHEY and CDR2 SVGAGI.

V usage is TRBV6-6 and J usage is TRBJ1-4, with D possibly being TRBD1 (6 bases). The CDR3 sequence is 13 residues long. The germline V gene has CDR1 MNHNY and CDR2 SVGAGI (reference sequence). The ends were cut back, 2 bases at V and 8 bases at J, with 9 bases in the middle. In nucleotides, the CDR3 is TGTGCCAGCAGTTACCGGGACAAGGAAAAACTGTTTTTT. Its protein product is CASSYRDKEKLFF.

This clonotype was detected a few times. V usage is TRBV7-9 and J usage is TRBJ2-1, with 10 bases that match TRBD2. Germline V lookup: CDR1 SEHNR, CDR2 FQNEAQ (reference sequence). The trim removed 4 bases at V and 6 bases at J, leaving 6 bases unmatched. The CDR3 extends over 15 amino acids. This CDR3 reads CASSYTSGAGNEQFF. For the CDR3, the DNA is TGTGCCAGCAGCTATACTAGCGGGGCTGGCAATGAGCAGTTCTTC.

J is TRBJ2-5 and V is TRBV24-1; TRBD1 agrees at 11 bases. The CDR3 covers 16 residues. With V trimmed by 3 bases and J by 4 bases, 6 bases remained unmatched. The germline V gene has CDR1 KGHDR and CDR2 SFDVKD. The CDR3: CATSDEDRGPVETQYF. For the CDR3, the DNA is TGTGCCACCAGTGATGAGGACAGGGGGCCTGTAGAGACCCAGTACTTC.

There are a few counts of this clonotype. The genes are TRBV18 and TRBJ2-5; D remains ambiguous. Germline CDR1 KGHSH, CDR2 LQKENI. This CDR3 region has 13 residues. The ends were cut back, 3 bases at V and 5 bases at J, with 10 bases in the middle. The CDR3 reads CASSPQRAETQYF. The CDR3 DNA follows: TGTGCCAGCTCACCCCAGCGCGCGGAGACCCAGTACTTC.